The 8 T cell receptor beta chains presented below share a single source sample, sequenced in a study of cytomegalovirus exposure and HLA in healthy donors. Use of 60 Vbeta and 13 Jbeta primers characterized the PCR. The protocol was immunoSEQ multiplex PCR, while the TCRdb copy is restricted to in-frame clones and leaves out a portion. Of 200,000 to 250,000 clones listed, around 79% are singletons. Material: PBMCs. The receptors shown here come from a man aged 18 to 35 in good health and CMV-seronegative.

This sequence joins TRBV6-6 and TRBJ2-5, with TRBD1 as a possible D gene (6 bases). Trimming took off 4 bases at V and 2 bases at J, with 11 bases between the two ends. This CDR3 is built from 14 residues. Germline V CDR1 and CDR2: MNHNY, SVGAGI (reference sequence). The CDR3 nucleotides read TGTGCCAGCAGTTTCTCGACAGGTCAAGAGACCCAGTACTTC. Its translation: CASSFSTGQETQYF.

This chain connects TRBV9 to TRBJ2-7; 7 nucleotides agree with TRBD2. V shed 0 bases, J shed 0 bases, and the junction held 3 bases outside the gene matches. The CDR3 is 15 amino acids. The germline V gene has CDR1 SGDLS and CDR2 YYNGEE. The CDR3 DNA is TGTGCCAGCAGCGTAGGAGGGGACTACTCCTACGAGCAGTACTTC. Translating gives CASSVGGDYSYEQYF.

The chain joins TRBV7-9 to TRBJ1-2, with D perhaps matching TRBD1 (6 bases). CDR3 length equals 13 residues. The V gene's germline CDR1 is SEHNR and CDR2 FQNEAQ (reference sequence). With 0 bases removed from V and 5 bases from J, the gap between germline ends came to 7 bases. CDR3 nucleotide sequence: TGTGCCAGCAGCTTAGCCCAGGGGTATGGCTACACCTTC. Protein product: CASSLAQGYGYTF. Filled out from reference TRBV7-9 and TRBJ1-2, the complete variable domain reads DTGVSQNPRHKITKRGQNVTFRCDPISEHNRLYWYRQTLGQGPEFLTYFQNEAQLEKSRLLSDRFSAERPKGSFSTLEIQRTEQGDSAMYLCASSLAQGYGYTFGSGTRLTVV.

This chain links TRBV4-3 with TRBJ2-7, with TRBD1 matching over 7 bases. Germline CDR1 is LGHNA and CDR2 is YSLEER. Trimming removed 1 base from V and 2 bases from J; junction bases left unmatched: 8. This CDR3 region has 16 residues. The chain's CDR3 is CASSQAVTGNPYEQYF. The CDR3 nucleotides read TGCGCCAGCAGCCAAGCTGTGACAGGGAATCCCTACGAGCAGTACTTC.

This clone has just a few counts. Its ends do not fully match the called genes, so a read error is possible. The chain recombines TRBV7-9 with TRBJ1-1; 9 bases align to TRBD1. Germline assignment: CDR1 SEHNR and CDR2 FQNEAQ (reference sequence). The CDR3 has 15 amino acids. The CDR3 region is CSSSVKTGGEAEAFF. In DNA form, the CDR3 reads TGTTCCAGCAGCGTCAAAACAGGGGGCGAAGCTGAAGCTTTCTTT.

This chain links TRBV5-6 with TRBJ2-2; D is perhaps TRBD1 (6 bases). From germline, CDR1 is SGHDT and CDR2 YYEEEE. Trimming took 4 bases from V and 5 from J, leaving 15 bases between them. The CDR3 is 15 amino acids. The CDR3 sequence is CASSHNTGSTGELFF. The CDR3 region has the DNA TGTGCCAGCAGCCATAATACAGGGTCTACCGGGGAGCTGTTTTTT.

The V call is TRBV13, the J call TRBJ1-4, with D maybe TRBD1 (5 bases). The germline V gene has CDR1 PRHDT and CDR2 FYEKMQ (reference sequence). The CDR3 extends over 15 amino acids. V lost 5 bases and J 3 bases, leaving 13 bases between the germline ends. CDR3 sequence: CASSISGLPNEKLFF. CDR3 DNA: TGTGCCAGCAGCATTTCAGGGTTACCTAATGAAAAACTGTTTTTT.

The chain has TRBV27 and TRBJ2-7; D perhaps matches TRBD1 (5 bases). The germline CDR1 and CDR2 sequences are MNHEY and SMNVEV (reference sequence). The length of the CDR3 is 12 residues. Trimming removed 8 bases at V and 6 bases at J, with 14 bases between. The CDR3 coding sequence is TGTGCCAGCGCCGTGGGGCCCGGCGAGCAGTACTTC. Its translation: CASAVGPGEQYF.